Listed below are T cell receptor beta chains from one sample, sequenced in a study of T cell repertoires in cytomegalovirus infection. One entry per CDR3 protein results from TCRdb running MiXCR on the reads. The sample gives approximately 500,000 distinct CDR3 sequences, over 9% of which show up once; roughly 10% is in the top ten. The source material was PBMCs. Receptor source: a human donor in good health (CMV status not recorded). Some clones in this sample may be carry-over from other donors' samples. CDR3s include the opening cysteine and the closing phenylalanine or tryptophan. The order of the fields is D gene, clone size, J gene, V gene, CDR3 protein, CDR3 DNA. The D gene is left open where the match is weak. Some rows mark clone size as missing; the rest say once, few, many or name a class of expanded clone.

d_gene: TRBD1; abundance: -; j_gene: TRBJ1-1; v_gene: TRBV29-1; CDR3aa: CSAPGTGGPTEAFF; CDR3nt: TGCAGCGCGCCCGGGACAGGGGGACCCACTGAAGCTTTCTTT
d_gene: TRBD2; abundance: -; j_gene: TRBJ2-1; v_gene: TRBV4-2; CDR3aa: CASSQLAGEVGNEQFF; CDR3nt: TGTGCCAGCAGCCAACTGGCGGGAGAGGTGGGGAATGAGCAGTTCTTC
d_gene: -; abundance: -; j_gene: TRBJ1-1; v_gene: TRBV19; CDR3aa: CASSMEWGGQLEAFF; CDR3nt: TGTGCCAGTAGTATGGAGTGGGGCGGACAGCTAGAAGCTTTCTTT
d_gene: -; abundance: many; j_gene: TRBJ2-3; v_gene: TRBV11-1; CDR3aa: CASSFTVAGDTQYF; CDR3nt: TGTGCCAGCAGCTTCACAGTAGCAGGAGATACGCAGTATTTT
d_gene: -; abundance: -; j_gene: TRBJ1-2; v_gene: TRBV20-1; CDR3aa: CSALADRHGYTF; CDR3nt: TGCAGTGCCCTGGCCGACAGACACGGCTACACCTTC
d_gene: TRBD2; abundance: few; j_gene: TRBJ2-1; v_gene: TRBV14; CDR3aa: CASGPGTSGIGEQFF; CDR3nt: TGTGCCAGCGGGCCCGGGACTAGCGGGATAGGTGAGCAGTTCTTC
d_gene: TRBD2; abundance: few; j_gene: TRBJ2-3; v_gene: TRBV20-1; CDR3aa: CSARARLAGDMDTQYF; CDR3nt: TGCAGTGCTAGAGCCCGACTAGCGGGAGACATGGATACGCAGTATTTT
d_gene: -; abundance: many; j_gene: TRBJ2-7; v_gene: TRBV28; CDR3aa: CASSPGTRTYEQYF; CDR3nt: TGTGCCAGCAGTCCCGGGACTCGTACCTACGAGCAGTACTTC
d_gene: -; abundance: many; j_gene: TRBJ2-1; v_gene: TRBV7-9; CDR3aa: CASSLQRWGSYNEQFF; CDR3nt: TGTGCCAGCAGCTTACAGCGGTGGGGCTCCTACAATGAGCAGTTCTTC
d_gene: TRBD1; abundance: many; j_gene: TRBJ1-2; v_gene: TRBV28; CDR3aa: CASSLRTGGGYGYTF; CDR3nt: TGTGCCAGCAGTTTACGGACAGGGGGCGGCTATGGCTACACCTTC
d_gene: -; abundance: -; j_gene: TRBJ1-2; v_gene: TRBV19; CDR3aa: CASRQWTQDGYTF; CDR3nt: TGTGCCAGTAGACAATGGACCCAAGATGGCTACACCTTC
d_gene: TRBD2; abundance: many; j_gene: TRBJ2-1; v_gene: TRBV5-1; CDR3aa: CASSWGLVRDEQFF; CDR3nt: TGCGCCAGCAGCTGGGGACTAGTGAGGGATGAGCAGTTCTTC
d_gene: -; abundance: many; j_gene: TRBJ1-2; v_gene: TRBV5-6; CDR3aa: CASSLVVRDTGHYGYTF; CDR3nt: TGTGCCAGCAGCTTGGTAGTTCGGGACACAGGACACTATGGCTACACCTTC
d_gene: TRBD1; abundance: few; j_gene: TRBJ2-7; v_gene: TRBV6-6; CDR3aa: CASSDSGQGAWYEQYF; CDR3nt: TGTGCCAGCAGCGACTCCGGACAGGGGGCTTGGTACGAGCAGTACTTC
d_gene: -; abundance: -; j_gene: TRBJ2-1; v_gene: TRBV18; CDR3aa: CASSPGGGPYNEQFF; CDR3nt: TGTGCCAGCTCACCAGGGGGGGGCCCGTACAATGAGCAGTTCTTC
d_gene: -; abundance: many; j_gene: TRBJ1-2; v_gene: TRBV12-3/TRBV12-4; CDR3aa: CASGGSHNYGYTF; CDR3nt: TGTGCCAGCGGGGGTTCTCACAACTATGGCTACACCTTC
d_gene: TRBD1; abundance: many; j_gene: TRBJ2-7; v_gene: TRBV5-1; CDR3aa: CASSTIRGPYEQYF; CDR3nt: TGCGCCAGCAGCACGATCAGGGGGCCCTACGAGCAGTACTTC
d_gene: -; abundance: -; j_gene: TRBJ2-3; v_gene: TRBV20-1; CDR3aa: CSASDYRTDTQYF; CDR3nt: TGCAGTGCTAGCGACTACCGCACAGATACGCAGTATTTT
d_gene: -; abundance: many; j_gene: TRBJ1-1; v_gene: TRBV12-3/TRBV12-4; CDR3aa: CASRLRGKPAAFF; CDR3nt: TGTGCCAGCAGGCTCAGGGGAAAACCGGCGGCTTTCTTT
d_gene: -; abundance: few; j_gene: TRBJ1-1; v_gene: TRBV29-1; CDR3aa: CSVEDRPAFF; CDR3nt: TGCAGCGTTGAAGACCGGCCAGCTTTCTTT
d_gene: -; abundance: many; j_gene: TRBJ2-7; v_gene: TRBV11-2; CDR3aa: CASSFMGVSGVEQYF; CDR3nt: TGTGCCAGCAGCTTTATGGGAGTTTCGGGCGTCGAGCAGTACTTC
d_gene: -; abundance: many; j_gene: TRBJ1-1; v_gene: TRBV7-8; CDR3aa: CASSGSWGLNTEAFF; CDR3nt: TGTGCCAGCAGCGGGTCCTGGGGGTTGAACACTGAAGCTTTCTTT
d_gene: TRBD2; abundance: few; j_gene: TRBJ2-3; v_gene: TRBV9; CDR3aa: CASSVTSGHTDTQYF; CDR3nt: TGTGCCAGCAGCGTAACTAGCGGGCACACAGATACGCAGTATTTT
d_gene: TRBD2; abundance: many; j_gene: TRBJ2-5; v_gene: TRBV6-2/TRBV6-3; CDR3aa: CASNRRTSASRETQYF; CDR3nt: TGTGCCAGCAACCGACGGACTAGCGCCTCGAGAGAGACCCAGTACTTC
d_gene: TRBD2; abundance: many; j_gene: TRBJ2-5; v_gene: TRBV2; CDR3aa: CASSEELAGGETQYF; CDR3nt: TGTGCCAGCAGTGAAGAACTAGCGGGAGGGGAGACCCAGTACTTC
d_gene: -; abundance: many; j_gene: TRBJ2-3; v_gene: TRBV7-9; CDR3aa: CASSLVALTANTQYF; CDR3nt: TGTGCCAGCAGCTTAGTAGCGCTTACGGCAAATACGCAGTATTTT
d_gene: -; abundance: -; j_gene: TRBJ2-5; v_gene: TRBV2; CDR3aa: CASSASVGIGETQYF; CDR3nt: TGTGCCAGCAGTGCTAGTGTAGGAATTGGAGAGACCCAGTACTTC
d_gene: -; abundance: few; j_gene: TRBJ2-2; v_gene: TRBV12-5; CDR3aa: CASGSWGTTGELFF; CDR3nt: TGTGCTAGTGGTTCCTGGGGGACCACCGGGGAGCTGTTTTTT
d_gene: TRBD1; abundance: many; j_gene: TRBJ1-3; v_gene: TRBV13; CDR3aa: CASSFGTAYGSGNTIYF; CDR3nt: TGTGCCAGCAGCTTCGGGACAGCCTACGGCTCTGGAAACACCATATATTTT
d_gene: -; abundance: many; j_gene: TRBJ1-4; v_gene: TRBV7-2; CDR3aa: CASSQYWGRSGEKLFF; CDR3nt: TGTGCCAGCAGCCAGTACTGGGGTAGGAGTGGTGAAAAACTGTTTTTT
d_gene: -; abundance: -; j_gene: TRBJ2-7; v_gene: TRBV12-3/TRBV12-4; CDR3aa: CASSLAGAAYEQYF; CDR3nt: TGTGCCAGCAGTTTAGCGGGGGCCGCATACGAGCAGTACTTC
d_gene: -; abundance: many; j_gene: TRBJ2-5; v_gene: TRBV20-1; CDR3aa: CSARGGLVEETQYF; CDR3nt: TGCAGTGCTAGAGGGGGTCTAGTGGAAGAGACCCAGTACTTC
d_gene: TRBD1; abundance: -; j_gene: TRBJ2-2; v_gene: TRBV5-1; CDR3aa: CASSSSGTAATGELFF; CDR3nt: TGCGCCAGCAGCTCCTCCGGGACAGCCGCCACCGGGGAGCTGTTTTTT
d_gene: -; abundance: -; j_gene: TRBJ2-2; v_gene: TRBV5-1; CDR3aa: CASSLYDRQNTGELFF; CDR3nt: TGCGCCAGCAGCTTATATGACAGGCAGAACACCGGGGAGCTGTTTTTT
d_gene: TRBD2; abundance: few; j_gene: TRBJ2-5; v_gene: TRBV5-4; CDR3aa: CASSLWLAGGWETQYF; CDR3nt: TGTGCCAGCAGCTTGTGGCTAGCGGGAGGGTGGGAGACCCAGTACTTC
d_gene: -; abundance: -; j_gene: TRBJ2-3; v_gene: TRBV7-8; CDR3aa: CASSQKGTLLTDTQYF; CDR3nt: TGTGCCAGCAGCCAAAAAGGGACACTCCTCACAGATACGCAGTATTTT
d_gene: -; abundance: many; j_gene: TRBJ2-1; v_gene: TRBV4-2; CDR3aa: CASSPLAESSYNEQFF; CDR3nt: TGTGCCAGCAGCCCTTTAGCGGAGAGCTCCTACAATGAGCAGTTCTTC
d_gene: TRBD2; abundance: -; j_gene: TRBJ2-1; v_gene: TRBV3-1; CDR3aa: CASSLSGRGRNEQFF; CDR3nt: TGTGCCAGCAGCCTGAGCGGGAGAGGTAGAAATGAGCAGTTCTTC
d_gene: TRBD1; abundance: many; j_gene: TRBJ1-5; v_gene: TRBV27; CDR3aa: CASSPGQYNQPQHF; CDR3nt: TGTGCCAGCAGTCCGGGACAGTATAATCAGCCCCAGCATTTT
d_gene: TRBD2; abundance: -; j_gene: TRBJ2-1; v_gene: TRBV28; CDR3aa: CASRTPWGGNEQFF; CDR3nt: TGTGCCAGCAGGACCCCGTGGGGGGGGAATGAGCAGTTCTTC
d_gene: TRBD2; abundance: many; j_gene: TRBJ2-7; v_gene: TRBV7-2; CDR3aa: CASSSGTSGHYEQYF; CDR3nt: TGTGCCAGCAGCTCCGGGACTAGCGGCCACTACGAGCAGTACTTC
d_gene: -; abundance: -; j_gene: TRBJ2-2; v_gene: TRBV5-1; CDR3aa: CASSVDEGGGGELFF; CDR3nt: TGCGCCAGCAGCGTGGATGAGGGAGGCGGCGGGGAGCTGTTTTTT
d_gene: TRBD2; abundance: many; j_gene: TRBJ2-1; v_gene: TRBV19; CDR3aa: CASSPGGDYNEQFF; CDR3nt: TGTGCCAGTAGCCCGGGGGGGGACTACAATGAGCAGTTCTTC
d_gene: -; abundance: many; j_gene: TRBJ2-7; v_gene: TRBV6-1; CDR3aa: CASSERLFGHEQYF; CDR3nt: TGTGCCAGCAGTGAAAGATTGTTCGGCCACGAGCAGTACTTC
d_gene: -; abundance: many; j_gene: TRBJ2-2; v_gene: TRBV28; CDR3aa: CASSLASNTGELFF; CDR3nt: TGTGCCAGCAGTTTAGCTAGTAACACCGGGGAGCTGTTTTTT
d_gene: -; abundance: many; j_gene: TRBJ2-2; v_gene: TRBV29-1; CDR3aa: CSVAGQTTGELFF; CDR3nt: TGCAGCGTTGCAGGACAAACTACCGGGGAGCTGTTTTTT
d_gene: -; abundance: -; j_gene: TRBJ1-4; v_gene: TRBV25-1; CDR3aa: CAAGPHSELFF; CDR3nt: TGTGCCGCGGGGCCCCATAGCGAACTGTTTTTT
d_gene: -; abundance: -; j_gene: TRBJ1-2; v_gene: TRBV18; CDR3aa: CASSPPSVWNYGYTF; CDR3nt: TGTGCCAGCTCACCACCGTCAGTATGGAACTATGGCTACACCTTC
d_gene: TRBD2; abundance: -; j_gene: TRBJ2-1; v_gene: TRBV11-2; CDR3aa: CASSLAGGGDEQFF; CDR3nt: TGTGCCAGCAGCTTAGCGGGGGGGGGCGATGAGCAGTTCTTC